A single sample gave rise to the 29 T cell receptor beta chains below, sequenced in a study of blood T cell repertoires in COVID-19. Profiling relied on immunoSEQ multiplex PCR, and the TCRdb table lists in-frame clones only, not all of them. The sample lists a few hundred thousand clones, approximately 86% occurring once. Material: PBMCs or T cells enriched from blood (not recorded which). These receptor sequences come from a woman in her 40s with acute COVID-19.

This clone was seen just once. The chain has TRBV6-2 or TRBV6-3 and TRBJ1-1, with D hard to call. CDR1 MNHEY and CDR2 SVGEGT come from the germline V gene. This CDR3 comprises 11 residues. V lost 2 bases, J lost 4 bases, and 2 bases lay in between. This CDR3 is CASSYRTEAFF. DNA for the CDR3: TGTGCCAGCAGTTACCGCACTGAAGCTTTCTTT.

This clone was seen only a few times. The J gene is TRBJ1-3, the V gene TRBV15, with TRBD1 matching 12 bases. Germline CDR1 LNHNV, CDR2 YYDKDF (reference sequence). V was clipped by 8 bases and J by 0 bases; unmatched bases: 8. The CDR3 is made up of 17 amino acids. The CDR3 is CATSGTGGRSSGNTIYF. The CDR3 nucleotides are TGTGCCACCTCCGGGACAGGGGGCCGAAGCTCTGGAAACACCATATATTTT. Complete variable domain (other parts from reference TRBV15 and TRBJ1-3): DAMVIQNPRYQVTQFGKPVTLSCSQTLNHNVMYWYQQKSSQAPKLLFHYYDKDFNNEADTPDNFQSRRPNTSFCFLDIRSPGLGDTAMYLCATSGTGGRSSGNTIYFGEGSWLTVV.

The chain carries TRBV5-4 and TRBJ2-7, with 11 bases identical to TRBD2. Germline CDR1 reads SGHNT; CDR2 reads YYREEE (reference sequence). CDR3 length: 17 residues. Trimming at V came to 0 bases and at J to 3 bases, leaving 8 bases not matched to a gene. This CDR3 is CASSLDDLLAGVYEQYF. CDR3 DNA: TGTGCCAGCAGCTTGGACGACTTACTAGCGGGAGTCTACGAGCAGTACTTC.

The chain links TRBV3-1 (or the pseudogene TRBV3-2) to TRBJ2-3; 10 bases are a match to TRBD2. The germline gives CDR1 LGHDT, CDR2 YNNKEL (reference sequence). With 1 base clipped from V and 3 bases from J, the junction kept 7 bases outside the gene matches. The CDR3 is made up of 17 amino acids. DNA of the CDR3: TGTGCCAGCAGCCAAGTCCCCAGCGGGAGGGGGACAGATACGCAGTATTTT. Residues: CASSQVPSGRGTDTQYF.

This clone came up once. V is TRBV7-9 and J is TRBJ2-3; 10 bases line up with TRBD2. The CDR3 loop spans 17 amino acids. Germline values: CDR1 SEHNR, CDR2 FQNEAQ (reference sequence). V gave up 5 bases and J gave up 0 bases; unmatched junction bases: 8. The CDR3 nucleotides read TGTGCCAGCAGCGATAAAGGACTAGCGGTTAGCACAGATACGCAGTATTTT. This codes for CASSDKGLAVSTDTQYF.

The chain recombines TRBV5-8 with TRBJ2-5, with a weak D call TRBD2 (6 bases). Trimming stripped 1 base from V and 5 bases from J, with 12 bases between. Looked up from germline, CDR1 is SGHTS and CDR2 is YDEGEE. The CDR3 runs to 14 residues. The DNA of the CDR3 is TGTGCCAGCAGCTTGCCGGGAGTGGGGGAGACCCAGTACTTC. Translated, it gives CASSLPGVGETQYF.

This clone was recorded a few times. This sequence joins TRBV3-1 (or the pseudogene TRBV3-2) and TRBJ1-1, with a tentative D call TRBD1 (5 bases). The CDR3 contains 11 residues. Trimming shortened V by 4 bases and J by 11 bases, and 11 bases separated the two germline ends. From germline, CDR1 is LGHDT and CDR2 YNNKEL (reference sequence). The CDR3 DNA reads as TGTGCCAGCAGCCCCGGGGAGGGGGCTTTCTTT. Protein: CASSPGEGAFF.

This sequence joins TRBV28 and TRBJ1-3; D call uncertain. The CDR3 consists of 17 residues. Trimming pared 3 bases from V and 0 bases from J, leaving 15 bases between. The germline gives CDR1 MDHEN, CDR2 SYDVKM. CDR3 loop: CASSFPHGVGSGNTIYF. The DNA for the CDR3 is TGTGCCAGCAGTTTTCCGCACGGGGTCGGCTCTGGAAACACCATATATTTT.

This clone was detected once. CDR3 loop: CASSLGPQTGANSPLHF. For the CDR3, the DNA is TGCGCCAGCAGCTTGGGGCCCCAGACAGGGGCTAATTCACCCCTCCACTTT. The chain recombines TRBV5-1 with TRBJ1-6; 8 bases map to TRBD1. Germline V gives CDR1 SGHRS, CDR2 YFSETQ. With 0 bases clipped from V and 6 bases from J, the junction kept 8 bases outside the gene matches. CDR3 length: 17 residues.

V is TRBV6-2 or TRBV6-3 and J is TRBJ1-5; D is ambiguous. Trimming stripped 2 bases from V and 9 bases from J, with 8 bases between. CDR3 length: 12 residues. In germline, CDR1 is MNHEY, CDR2 SVGEGT. The CDR3 sequence: CASSYDYRPQHF. CDR3 nucleotides: TGTGCCAGCAGTTACGACTACAGGCCCCAGCATTTT.

The rearrangement links TRBV18 to TRBJ1-2; no definite D call. V was shortened by 3 bases and J by 1 base, with 12 bases between the two germline ends. Germline assignment: CDR1 KGHSH and CDR2 LQKENI. The CDR3 totals 15 residues. The CDR3 is CASSPTPGVNYGYTF. As DNA, the CDR3 is TGTGCCAGCTCACCGACTCCGGGTGTTAACTATGGCTACACCTTC.

The rearrangement links TRBV19 to TRBJ2-1; 14 bases agree with TRBD2. CDR3 size: 17 residues. Per germline, CDR1 LNHDA and CDR2 SQIVND (reference sequence). The trim removed 5 bases at V and 4 bases at J, leaving 7 bases unmatched. The CDR3 DNA is TGTGCCAGTAGTGCCGGGACTAGCGGGAGCGGGTACAATGAGCAGTTCTTC. Its translation: CASSAGTSGSGYNEQFF. Full variable domain (rest looked up from reference TRBV19 and TRBJ2-1): DGGITQSPKYLFRKEGQNVTLSCEQNLNHDAMYWYRQDPGQGLRLIYYSQIVNDFQKGDIAEGYSVSREKKESFPLTVTSAQKNPTAFYLCASSAGTSGSGYNEQFFGPGTRLTVL.

The V call is TRBV7-9, the J call TRBJ2-1, with TRBD2 matching over 11 bases. CDR1 and CDR2 (germline): SEHNR, FQNEAQ (reference sequence). There are 19 residues in the CDR3. V dropped 1 base and J dropped 7; count of bases not matched to a gene: 15. CDR3 coding DNA: TGTGCCAGCAGCTTAGGGCTAAGGCTAGCGGGGGGACGAGATAATGAGCAGTTCTTC. This sequence encodes CASSLGLRLAGGRDNEQFF.

This chain uses TRBV9 with TRBJ1-4; D gene ambiguous. CDR3 length: 14 residues. V shed 0 bases and J shed 8 bases, with 11 bases lying between them. CDR1 SGDLS and CDR2 YYNGEE come from the germline V gene. CDR3 residues: CASSVEGGREKLFF. The CDR3 DNA reads TGTGCCAGCAGCGTAGAGGGAGGTCGGGAAAAACTGTTTTTT.

J is TRBJ2-5 and V is TRBV18, with TRBD1 as a possible D gene (6 bases). Germline V lookup: CDR1 KGHSH, CDR2 LQKENI. The CDR3 is 14 residues long. The germline V and J ends were trimmed by 6 bases and 3 bases, with 14 bases remaining between them. The CDR3 sequence is CASSLKDSKETQYF. In DNA, the CDR3 is TGTGCCAGCTCTCTCAAGGACAGTAAAGAGACCCAGTACTTC. The complete variable domain, with remaining parts taken from reference TRBV18 and TRBJ2-5, reads NAGVMQNPRHLVRRRGQEARLRCSPMKGHSHVYWYRQLPEEGLKFMVYLQKENIIDESGMPKERFSAEFPKEGPSILRIQQVVRGDSAAYFCASSLKDSKETQYFGPGTRLLVL.

V is TRBV6-1 and J is TRBJ2-5; 7 bases line up with TRBD2. The CDR3 is made up of 15 amino acids. Per germline, CDR1 MNHNS and CDR2 SASEGT. V was clipped by 3 bases and J by 4 bases; unmatched bases: 8. The CDR3 DNA is TGTGCCAGCAGTGATCTGGCGGGGGAGGCAGAGACCCAGTACTTC. It encodes CASSDLAGEAETQYF.

This chain uses TRBV18 with TRBJ1-1; TRBD1 agrees at 10 bases. V lost 2 bases and J lost 11; bases outside the gene matches: 5. The CDR3 is 13 amino acids. From germline, CDR1 is KGHSH and CDR2 LQKENI. The CDR3 here is CASSPDRGREAFF. DNA for the CDR3: TGTGCCAGCTCACCAGACAGGGGGCGGGAGGCTTTCTTT.

The rearrangement uses TRBV5-8 and TRBJ2-2, with 14 bases matching TRBD2. In germline, CDR1 is SGHTS, CDR2 YDEGEE. V shed 2 bases, J shed 5 bases, and the junction held 11 bases outside the gene matches. CDR3 size: 19 residues. The CDR3 sequence: CASSFGGTSGRRWTGELFF. The CDR3 DNA follows: TGTGCCAGCAGCTTCGGGGGGACTAGCGGGAGACGTTGGACCGGGGAGCTGTTTTTT. The full variable domain, rest sourced from reference TRBV5-8 and TRBJ2-2, is EAGVTQSPTHLIKTRGQQATLRCSPISGHTSVYWYQQALGLGLQFLLWYDEGEERNRGNFPPRFSGRQFPNYSSELNVNALELEDSALYLCASSFGGTSGRRWTGELFFGEGSRLTVL.

V and J are TRBV28 and TRBJ2-5; D may be TRBD1 (5 bases). V was shortened by 5 bases and J by 5 bases, with 12 bases between the two germline ends. The germline V gene encodes CDR1 MDHEN and CDR2 SYDVKM. There are 13 residues in the CDR3. As DNA, the CDR3 is TGTGCCAGCAGTGGGGCAGGCCGGGAGACCCAGTACTTC. Translation: CASSGAGRETQYF.

The chain couples TRBV11-1 to TRBJ2-7; D call uncertain. In germline, CDR1 is SGHAT, CDR2 FQDESV (reference sequence). V was clipped by 4 bases and J by 2 bases, with 3 bases between them. The CDR3 loop spans 11 amino acids. Written as DNA, the CDR3 is TGTGCCAGCAGCTCAGCCTACGAGCAGTACTTC. As protein: CASSSAYEQYF.

Here the CDR3 reads CASSRQTGRGNTEAFF. CDR3 in DNA: TGTGCCAGCAGCCGGCAGACCGGCAGGGGAAACACTGAAGCTTTCTTT. The rearrangement links TRBV3-1 (or the pseudogene TRBV3-2) to TRBJ1-1, with D maybe TRBD1 (6 bases). The CDR3 runs 16 residues. The V gene's germline CDR1 is LGHDT and CDR2 YNNKEL (reference sequence). V lost 4 bases, J lost 2 bases, and 17 bases lay in between.

This sequence joins TRBV7-3 and TRBJ2-3, with a tentative D call TRBD2 (5 bases). Germline V gene lookup returns CDR1 SGHTA and CDR2 FQGTGA. The CDR3 spans 16 residues. V lost 2 bases and J 0 bases, leaving 12 bases between the germline ends. The CDR3 sequence: CASSLLGPGSTDTQYF. The CDR3 bases are TGTGCCAGCAGCTTACTAGGACCGGGGAGCACAGATACGCAGTATTTT.

The V gene is TRBV28, the J gene TRBJ1-2; D is perhaps TRBD1 (6 bases). The CDR3 contains 14 residues. Germline-derived CDR1 and CDR2 are MDHEN and SYDVKM. V was shortened by 3 bases and J by 8 bases, with 16 bases between the two germline ends. CDR3 sequence reads: CASSFTAGAHGYTF. In DNA form, the CDR3 reads TGTGCCAGCAGTTTTACAGCAGGGGCTCACGGCTACACCTTC.

The V gene is TRBV21-1, the J gene TRBJ2-7; no check of the table's D call, TRBD1, against the DNA was made. TRBV21-1 represents a pseudogene. This CDR3 spans 17 amino acids. The CDR3 protein is CASPWVLYRGPSYEQYF. CDR3 in DNA: TGTGCCAGCCCCTGGGTTCTCTACAGGGGCCCTTCCTACGAGCAGTACTTC.

This chain connects TRBV7-9 to TRBJ1-3; D may be TRBD1 (6 bases). CDR1 and CDR2 from the germline V gene are SEHNR and FQNEAQ (reference sequence). The CDR3 extends over 16 amino acids. The V end lost 4 bases, the J end lost 0 bases, and 13 bases lay between the germline ends. CDR3 bases: TGTGCCAGCAGCTACGCCGGGACAAACTCTGGAAACACCATATATTTT. This codes for CASSYAGTNSGNTIYF.

The rearrangement joins TRBV7-8 to TRBJ2-5; 8 bases line up with TRBD1. J was trimmed by 5 bases and V by 4 bases; bases with no gene match: 3. This CDR3 contains 13 residues. Germline lookup yields CDR1 SGHVS and CDR2 FQNEAQ. CDR3 DNA: TGTGCCAGCAGCTGGAGACAGGGGGAGACCCAGTACTTC. Translation gives CASSWRQGETQYF.

The DNA of the CDR3 is TGCGCCAGCAGTCAATCGCAAGCGGGAGTTACCTACGAGCAGTACTTC. It codes for CASSQSQAGVTYEQYF. This chain uses TRBV23-1 with TRBJ2-7; 8 bases agree with TRBD2. TRBV23-1 is assigned to the ORF class and has an uncertain function. V shed 0 bases and J 2 bases; nucleotides not matched to a gene: 6. The length of the CDR3 is 16 residues.

This rearrangement joins TRBV9 to TRBJ1-2; D is unresolved. The CDR3 length is 13 residues. Trimming took off 2 bases at V and 5 bases at J, with 10 bases between the two ends. CDR1 and CDR2 from the germline V gene are SGDLS and YYNGEE. The CDR3 loop reads CASSVLQSYGYTF. As DNA, the CDR3 is TGTGCCAGCAGCGTGCTACAGAGTTATGGCTACACCTTC. Looking up the rest from reference TRBV9 and TRBJ1-2 gives the full variable domain: DSGVTQTPKHLITATGQRVTLRCSPRSGDLSVYWYQQSLDQGLQFLIQYYNGEERAKGNILERFSAQQFPDLHSELNLSSLELGDSALYFCASSVLQSYGYTFGSGTRLTVV.

The chain employs TRBV11-3 and TRBJ2-1; 10 bases are a match to TRBD1. The CDR3 loop spans 14 amino acids. Germline values: CDR1 SGHNT, CDR2 YENEEA. The trim removed 10 bases at V and 4 bases at J, leaving 7 bases unmatched. CDR3 coding DNA: TGTGCCACCGCGGGGGGACAGGGGTACAATGAGCAGTTCTTC. It specifies CATAGGQGYNEQFF.